This T cell receptor beta chain was identified during a study of T cell responses to AZD1222 COVID-19 vaccine. The CDR3 covers 15 residues. V gave up 0 bases and J gave up 1 base, with 10 bases separating them. Germline CDR1 is MNHEY and CDR2 is SVGAGI. Profiling relied on immunoSEQ multiplex PCR, and the TCRdb table lists in-frame clones only, not all of them. The sample contains around 200,000 clones, roughly 88% of which appear only once. This TCR derives from an adult in good health. Here the sequenced sample was peripheral blood, taken on day 0 of AZD1222 vaccination. The chain recombines TRBV6-5 with TRBJ2-7, with D perhaps assigned TRBD1 or TRBD2 (5 bases each). This CDR3 is CASSYSQGESYEQYF. The CDR3, as DNA: TGTGCCAGCAGTTACTCGCAGGGAGAATCCTACGAGCAGTACTTC.